This T cell receptor (delta chain) stems from a study of γδ T cells in repeated Plasmodium falciparum infection. Background on the study: Malian children with intense seasonal malaria exposure were compared with matched Australian children. Timepoints: baseline, immediately before selected infections, and 21 days after every infection.

Germline V lookup: CDR1 TSWWSYY, CDR2 QGS. CDR3 length equals 19 residues. The table lists this clone with a few counts. Its matching antigen is unknown. The amino acid sequence in TCRdb belongs to a much larger clone and departs from this DNA's translation at residue 8, likely a sequencing read error; the sequence shown is translated from the DNA. TCRdb reanalyzed the multiplex PCR reads using CATT. The sample yields roughly 93,000 delta-chain clones, 1.4% seen once. Findings of the study overall: Compared with Australian children, Malian Vdelta2-negative repertoires seemed more clonal, less diverse, less shared. Vgamma9/Vdelta2+ repertoires stayed stably polyclonal over time and infection.

Bulk repertoires came from Vgamma9/Vdelta2+ or Vdelta2-negative gammadelta T cells flow-sorted from PBMC. The chain links TRDV1 to TRDJ1; no clear D gene. TCRdb does not report a J gene; here it was assigned by matching the DNA to germline references. The sequence was obtained from a pool of human donors (malaria-infected and uninfected, not separated). The material sequenced was gamma-delta T cells from blood. The CDR3 region is CALAEVDPERYCNTDKLIF. The DNA for the CDR3 is TGTGCTCTTGCGGAAGTGGATCCGGAGAGGTACTGTAACACCGATAAACTCATCTTT.